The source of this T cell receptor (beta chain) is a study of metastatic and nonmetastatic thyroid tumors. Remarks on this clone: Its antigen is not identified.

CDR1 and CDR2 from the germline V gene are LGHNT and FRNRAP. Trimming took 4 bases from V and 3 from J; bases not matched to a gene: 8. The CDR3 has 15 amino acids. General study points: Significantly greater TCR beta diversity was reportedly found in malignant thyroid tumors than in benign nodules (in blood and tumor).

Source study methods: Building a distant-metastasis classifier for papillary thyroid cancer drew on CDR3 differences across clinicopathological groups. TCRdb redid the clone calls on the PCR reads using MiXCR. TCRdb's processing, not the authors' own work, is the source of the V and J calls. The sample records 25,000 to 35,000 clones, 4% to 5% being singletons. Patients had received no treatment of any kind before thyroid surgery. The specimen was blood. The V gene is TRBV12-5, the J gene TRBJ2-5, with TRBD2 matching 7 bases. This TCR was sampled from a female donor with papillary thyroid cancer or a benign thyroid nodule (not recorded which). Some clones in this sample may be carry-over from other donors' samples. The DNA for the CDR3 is TGTGCTAGTGGTTGGGGGGGGTGGAGAGAAGAGACCCAGTACTTC. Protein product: CASGWGGWREETQYF. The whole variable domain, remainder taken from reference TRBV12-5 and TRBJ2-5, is DARVTQTPRHKVTEMGQEVTMRCQPILGHNTVFWYRQTMMQGLELLAYFRNRAPLDDSGMPKDRFSAEMPDATLATLKIQPSEPRDSAVYFCASGWGGWREETQYFGPGTRLLVL.